The present T cell receptor beta chain was sequenced within a study of blood T cell repertoires in COVID-19 (TCRdb year 2020). Study-level background: The collaborator samples originated in the United States, Italy and Spain and spanned the acute and convalescent phases of COVID-19. HLA class I and class II types, where available, came from metadata supplied by the sample provider rather than from assay-based typing. A freely available public database, intended as a resource for researchers studying the immune response to SARS-CoV-2, is where the repertoires were released. Nearly every sample came with metadata listing a de-identified subject ID, COVID-19 status, age in years and sex. Samples were obtained from the ongoing ImmuneRACE study (first 160 participants) and from some 1,300 subjects provided by 6 global collaborators. Deeply sampled blood TCRbeta repertoires from subjects exposed to, actively infected with, or recovered from COVID-19 were included in the dataset. The prospective study material was composed of cDNA or gDNA derived from T cells, B-cell-depleted T cells, or PBMCs. Overall study outcomes, separate from this receptor: The amount of clinical and demographic metadata varied by source and participant and was provided uncurated.

Samples from volunteer blood donors who had recovered from COVID-19 were contributed by a second Seattle source. Each collaborating institution followed its own protocols to collect whole blood in K2EDTA tubes. For TCRbeta analysis, collaborator samples were shipped as frozen whole blood, as isolated PBMCs, or as DNA extracted from either sample type. The CDR3 holds 15 amino acids from the cysteine to the phenylalanine. Only the CDR3 DNA stays, 45 bases, in frame from base 1. From the germline V gene, CDR1 is LGHNA and CDR2 is YNFKEQ. V lost 3 bases and J lost 1 base; the stretch between them is 12 bases long. The table lists this clone with a few counts. Its antigen is currently not known. Qualities for individual bases were not recorded, and no much larger clone is one base off. The immunoSEQ Assay, a bias-controlled multiplex PCR, was used to amplify TCRbeta CDR3 regions from genomic DNA. The authors' pipeline ran thus. The number of nucleated cells in each sample was estimated by amplification of reference gene primers within the assay. To quantify the absolute abundance of each unique TCRbeta CDR3 rearrangement, sequence reads were collapsed and filtered. For each sample, productive Simpson clonality was calculated by taking the square root of Simpson's diversity index across productive rearrangements. TCRdb obtained this table from immuneACCESS and retained in-frame rearrangements with V and J assigned. These tables miss some clones; where compared with another copy, unresolved V genes account for less than half of the shortfall, and the remainder is unexplained. That table gives V, J and clone size, and the DNA gave D and trimming. Present in this sample are about 260,000 clones, around 86% of which were seen just once. About 1.6% of the sample goes to the ten largest clones.

The TCR was taken from a woman aged 40 to 55 who had recovered from COVID-19. The receptor chain draws on TRBV4-2 and TRBJ1-1, with the D gene call left open. The sequencing sample was made of peripheral blood. The DNA sequence is given as TGTGCCAGCAGCCAGACACAGAGCTCGAACACTGAAGCTTTCTTT. It translates to CASSQTQSSNTEAFF.